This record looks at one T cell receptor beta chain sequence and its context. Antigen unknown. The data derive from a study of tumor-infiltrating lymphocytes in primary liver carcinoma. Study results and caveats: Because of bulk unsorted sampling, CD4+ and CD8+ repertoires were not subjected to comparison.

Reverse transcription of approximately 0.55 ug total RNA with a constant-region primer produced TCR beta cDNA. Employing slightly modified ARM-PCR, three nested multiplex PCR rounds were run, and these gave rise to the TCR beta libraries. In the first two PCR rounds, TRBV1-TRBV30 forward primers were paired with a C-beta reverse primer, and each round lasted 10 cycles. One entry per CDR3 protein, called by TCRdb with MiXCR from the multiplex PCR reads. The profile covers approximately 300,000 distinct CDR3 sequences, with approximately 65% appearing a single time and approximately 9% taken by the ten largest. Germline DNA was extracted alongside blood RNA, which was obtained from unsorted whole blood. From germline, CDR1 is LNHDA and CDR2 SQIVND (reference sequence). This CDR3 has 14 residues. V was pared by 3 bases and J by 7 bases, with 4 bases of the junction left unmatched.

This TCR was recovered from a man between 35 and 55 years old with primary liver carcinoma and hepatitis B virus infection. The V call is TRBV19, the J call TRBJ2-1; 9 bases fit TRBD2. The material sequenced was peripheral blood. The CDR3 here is CASSISSGVNEQFF. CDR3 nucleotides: TGTGCCAGTAGTATTTCTAGCGGGGTGAATGAGCAGTTCTTC.